Below, 13 T cell receptor beta chains from the same sample are listed, as sequenced in a study of T cell therapy after organ transplantation. Regarding time point: 20-29 weeks after completion of therapy. Libraries were prepared by immunoSEQ multiplex PCR; TCRdb keeps only in-frame clonotypes and omits some of them. The table shows about 20,000 clones, with less than 90% occurring only once. These receptors are not linked to any known antigen. Sequenced here: CD8+ T cells from blood, sampled after autologous CMV-specific T cell therapy. Receptors were obtained from a human patient who had received a solid organ transplant and had CMV disease. Some T cells may be graft donor cells.

The rearrangement uses TRBV30 and TRBJ2-5; a weak D match, TRBD1 (5 bases). V was shortened by 0 bases and J by 1 base, with 6 bases between the two germline ends. This CDR3 region has 13 residues. CDR1 and CDR2 from the germline V gene are GTSNPN and SVGIG (reference sequence). The CDR3 DNA sequence: TGTGCCTGGAGTGTGGGGCCCCAAGAGACCCAGTACTTC. Amino acids: CAWSVGPQETQYF.

The chain joins TRBV2 to TRBJ2-3; perhaps TRBD1 as D (6 bases). This CDR3 spans 16 amino acids. Germline values: CDR1 SNHLY, CDR2 FYNNEI. Trimming cost V 0 bases and J 1 base, with 11 bases left between them. This chain's CDR3 is CASSEAGAGGTDTQYF. The DNA of the CDR3 is TGTGCCAGCAGTGAAGCGGGAGCAGGGGGCACAGATACGCAGTATTTT.

The genes are TRBV7-6 and TRBJ2-1; 7 nucleotides align to TRBD2. The J segment lost 8 bases and the V segment lost 1 base, leaving 8 bases of the junction unmatched. Germline V gene lookup returns CDR1 SGHVS and CDR2 FNYEAQ. The CDR3 sequence is 15 residues long. In DNA, the CDR3 is TGTGCCAGCAGCTTAGAGGTGGGAGGGGAGTATGAGCAGTTCTTC. Amino acid sequence: CASSLEVGGEYEQFF.

This sequence joins TRBV5-1 and TRBJ2-7; the D is unclear. V lost 0 bases to trimming and J lost 0 bases, with 10 bases between them. This CDR3 region has 15 residues. Germline CDR1 is SGHRS and CDR2 is YFSETQ. Here the CDR3 DNA reads TGCGCCAGCAGCTTGGGGTTCGGAAACTCCTACGAGCAGTACTTC. Its translation: CASSLGFGNSYEQYF. The full variable domain, rest sourced from reference TRBV5-1 and TRBJ2-7, is KAGVTQTPRYLIKTRGQQVTLSCSPISGHRSVSWYQQTPGQGLQFLFEYFSETQRNKGNFPGRFSGRQFSNSRSEMNVSTLELGDSALYLCASSLGFGNSYEQYFGPGTRLTVT.

This chain uses TRBV12-5 with TRBJ2-1; weak D call: TRBD2 (7 bases). V shed 6 bases and J shed 4 bases, with 19 bases lying between them. Germline V gene data show CDR1 as LGHNT and CDR2 as FRNRAP. The CDR3 runs to 16 residues. The CDR3 sequence: CASGPVGGQKYNEQFF. CDR3 sequence (DNA): TGTGCTAGTGGCCCAGTCGGGGGGCAAAAGTACAATGAGCAGTTCTTC.

The chain recombines TRBV7-9 with TRBJ1-5; 7 bases line up with TRBD1. Per the germline V gene, CDR1 is SEHNR and CDR2 is FQNEAQ (reference sequence). J gave up 6 bases and V 6 bases, and 2 bases lay outside the gene matches. The CDR3 contains 12 residues. The CDR3 region has the DNA TGTGCCAGCAGTCAGGGGGTTCAGCCCCAGCATTTT. Its translation: CASSQGVQPQHF.

This chain links TRBV4-3 with TRBJ1-1; no firm D call. The CDR3 contains 13 residues. Germline CDR1 reads LGHNA; CDR2 reads YSLEER. V was pared by 0 bases and J by 7 bases, with 9 bases between. The CDR3 region has the DNA TGCGCCAGCAGCCAAGAAGTCGAACGTGAAGCTTTCTTT. It translates to CASSQEVEREAFF.

The rearrangement uses TRBV27 and TRBJ2-5; unclear D gene. Germline CDR1 MNHEY, CDR2 SMNVEV (reference sequence). CDR3 length: 13 residues. V gave up 3 bases and J gave up 2 bases, with 7 bases separating them. The CDR3 spells CASSLSAQETQYF. In DNA, the CDR3 is TGTGCCAGCAGTTTGTCGGCACAAGAGACCCAGTACTTC.

V usage is TRBV6-4 and J usage is TRBJ2-1, with 7 bases matching TRBD1. Germline V gene sequence: CDR1 MRHNA, CDR2 SNTAGT. This CDR3 region has 13 residues. Losses at the gene ends were 6 bases for V and 5 bases for J; bases not matched to a gene: 4. CDR3 coding DNA: TGTGCCAGCAGCGGGACAGAGGACAATGAGCAGTTCTTC. Amino acid sequence: CASSGTEDNEQFF.

The genes are TRBV25-1 and TRBJ2-1, with 10 bases lining up with TRBD2. The CDR3 extends over 13 amino acids. Germline lookup yields CDR1 MGHDK and CDR2 SYGVNS. V lost 9 bases, J lost 3 bases, and 2 bases stayed unmatched. CDR3 coding DNA: TGTGCCAGTAGCGGGAGGAACTACAATGAGCAGTTCTTC. It yields the protein CASSGRNYNEQFF.

The J gene is TRBJ2-7, the V gene TRBV4-1; D gene ambiguous. CDR3 size: 12 residues. Germline V gives CDR1 MGHRA, CDR2 YSYEKL. Trimming pared 0 bases from V and 4 bases from J, leaving 4 bases between. CDR3 loop: CASSQDQYEQYF. Written as DNA, the CDR3 is TGCGCCAGCAGCCAAGATCAATACGAGCAGTACTTC.

J is TRBJ2-3 and V is TRBV4-1, with a weak D call TRBD2 (5 bases). The CDR3 totals 16 residues. V lost 1 base, J lost 5 bases, and 16 bases lay in between. Germline V CDR1 and CDR2: MGHRA, YSYEKL. This CDR3 is CASSQVGFGGRDTQYF. The CDR3 DNA is TGCGCCAGCAGCCAAGTTGGGTTTGGAGGCAGAGATACGCAGTATTTT.

The rearrangement joins TRBV29-1 to TRBJ2-2; D gene uncertain. Germline V gene sequence: CDR1 SQVTM, CDR2 ANQGSEA. Between the trimmed V and J ends, which lost 3 bases and 2 bases, there was a span of 7 bases. There are 13 residues in the CDR3. CDR3 bases: TGCAGCGTTGATCGACCTAACACCGGGGAGCTGTTTTTT. This translates into CSVDRPNTGELFF.